The T cell receptor beta chain described here comes from a study of T cells in Graves' hyperthyroidism and ophthalmopathy (dated by TCRdb to about 2019). Background on the whole study: Peripheral blood samples were taken at initial diagnosis, before any treatment was given. TCR V-J signatures able to tell the groups apart were searched for in a discovery cohort of some 100 patients, of whom around 42 had Graves' ophthalmopathy and roughly 57 had stable Graves' hyperthyroidism. Prospective prediction of ophthalmopathy was tested in an independent validation cohort consisting of roughly 19 hyperthyroidism patients and approximately 16 patients who later progressed to ophthalmopathy. For training and testing, the 100 or so patients in the discovery cohort were randomly divided in a 7:3 ratio. Thyroid tissue and blood T-cell repertoires from several Graves' hyperthyroidism patients were also compared in the study. Once sampling was done, hyperthyroidism patients were given methimazole at a starting dose of 30 mg daily, whereas ophthalmopathy patients were given high-dose intravenous methylprednisolone. The paper describes TCR Vbeta CDR3 sequencing of about 140 peripheral blood samples, made up of 43 ophthalmopathy patients, some 76 hyperthyroidism patients and roughly 17 progressor patients. Results the study describes overall, beyond this receptor: In validation, the model predicted progression to ophthalmopathy with approximately 69% sensitivity and approximately 72% specificity, a median of roughly seven months before onset. No statistical method was used to fix the sample size in advance, and group allocation was not hidden from the investigators. A 13 V-J signature model separated ophthalmopathy from stable hyperthyroidism, with 87.88% sensitivity and about 81% specificity in cross-validation and 80%/75% in testing. Blood samples also contained most of the expanded thyroid clonotypes (frequency above 0.001), which suggests that blood repertoires may reflect thyroid immune responses.

Stable Graves' hyperthyroidism was defined as the absence of progression to ophthalmopathy over 18 months of follow-up. Hyperthyroidism patients were aged 18 to 65 years and newly diagnosed, with disease duration of less than 2 months. Exclusion was applied to patients with uncontrolled infections, other autoimmune diseases, pregnancy or lactation. Diagnoses were established on the basis of clinical symptoms, serum thyroxine and TRAb, thyroid ultrasound, and orbital computed tomography. Ficoll-Paque density gradient centrifugation was used to isolate PBMCs from around 10 ml of fresh peripheral blood. Trizol reagent was used to extract total RNA, and RNA quality was then checked on an Agilent 2100 Bioanalyzer. In this sample, this clonotype turned up a few times. The antigen it recognizes is unknown. No base quality values were provided; no much bigger clone lies one nucleotide off. V loses 0 bases, J loses 5 bases, and the germline ends lie 7 bases apart. Based on the germline V gene, the CDR1 and CDR2 sequences are MNHEY and SVGAGI. From the cysteine through the phenylalanine, the CDR3 covers 13 amino acids. Only the CDR3 DNA stays, 39 bases, in frame from base 1.

Amplification of TCR beta CDR3 regions was carried out from RNA transcripts. For the first round of RT-PCR on the TCR CDR3, the HTBI primer set was used together with the Qiagen OneStep RT-PCR kit. A second multiplex PCR round built the libraries, followed by size selection and purification. The libraries were sequenced on an Illumina HiSeq2000 using paired-end 100 bp reads. The published analysis was carried out like this. SOAPnuke was used to process the raw data, throwing out any read that contained adapters or uncalled bases, had a mean Phred below 15, or lacked an exact constant-primer or identifier match. COPE v1.2.5 was used to merge high-quality paired reads, and clonotypes were defined as unique nucleotide sequences. MiTCR v1.1 was used to align clonotypes to the IMGT TRBV, TRBD and TRBJ reference segments. The analysis included only V-J combinations with a frequency above 0.0001, which together covered around 99% of the repertoires. The TCS score was defined as the ratio of F50 (clonal expansion) to E x V (chaos), calculated using BLOSUM62-based TCRdist between CDR3 peptides within each V-J. Welch's t-statistics and random forest reduced 514 V-J features to roughly 13, which were used in a naive Bayes classifier (R e1071). The Morisita-Horn index was used to measure how similar the thyroid and blood repertoires were. TCRdb cleaned the public reads at Q25 with fastp, built clones with MiXCR and kept in-frame beta chains. CDR3 protein sequences are deduplicated, and each keeps its most common genes and DNA. TCRdb's processing, not the authors', yielded these V and J calls. The sample includes 750,000 to 900,000 distinct CDR3 sequences, with more than 30% observed a single time. The ten largest account for 7.5% to 9.5% of the sample.

The source is a man between 18 and 29 years old with Graves' hyperthyroidism. Sequencing input: blood. The rearranged chain carries TRBV6-5 and TRBJ1-1, with TRBD1 as a weak D call on 5 bases. The CDR3 here reads CASSYSGATEAFF. The DNA sequence is TGTGCCAGCAGTTACTCTGGGGCGACTGAAGCTTTCTTT.